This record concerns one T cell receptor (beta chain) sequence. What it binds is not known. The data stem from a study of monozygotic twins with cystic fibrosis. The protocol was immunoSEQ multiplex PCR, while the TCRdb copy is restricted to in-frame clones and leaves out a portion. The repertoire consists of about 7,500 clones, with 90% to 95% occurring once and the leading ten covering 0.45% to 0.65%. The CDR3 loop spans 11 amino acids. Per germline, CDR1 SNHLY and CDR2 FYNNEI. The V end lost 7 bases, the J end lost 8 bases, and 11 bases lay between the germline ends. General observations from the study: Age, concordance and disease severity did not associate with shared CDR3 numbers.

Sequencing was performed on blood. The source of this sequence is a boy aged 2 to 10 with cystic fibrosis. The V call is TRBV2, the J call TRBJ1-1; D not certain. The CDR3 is CASTGQVEAFF. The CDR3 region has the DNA TGTGCCAGCACTGGGCAGGTAGAAGCTTTCTTT.